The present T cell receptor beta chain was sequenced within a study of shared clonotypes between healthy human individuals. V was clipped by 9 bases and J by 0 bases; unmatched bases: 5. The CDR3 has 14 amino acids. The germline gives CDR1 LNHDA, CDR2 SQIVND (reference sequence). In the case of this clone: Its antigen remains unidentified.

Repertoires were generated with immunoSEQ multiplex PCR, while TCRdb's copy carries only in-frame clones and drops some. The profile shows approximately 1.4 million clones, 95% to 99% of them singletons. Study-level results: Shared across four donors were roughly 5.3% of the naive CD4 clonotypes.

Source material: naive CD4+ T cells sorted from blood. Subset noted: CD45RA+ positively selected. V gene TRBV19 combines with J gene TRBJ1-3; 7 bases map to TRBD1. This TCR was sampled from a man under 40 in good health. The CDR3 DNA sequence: TGTGCCAGCATCAGGGGGATCTCTGGAAACACCATATATTTT. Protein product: CASIRGISGNTIYF.